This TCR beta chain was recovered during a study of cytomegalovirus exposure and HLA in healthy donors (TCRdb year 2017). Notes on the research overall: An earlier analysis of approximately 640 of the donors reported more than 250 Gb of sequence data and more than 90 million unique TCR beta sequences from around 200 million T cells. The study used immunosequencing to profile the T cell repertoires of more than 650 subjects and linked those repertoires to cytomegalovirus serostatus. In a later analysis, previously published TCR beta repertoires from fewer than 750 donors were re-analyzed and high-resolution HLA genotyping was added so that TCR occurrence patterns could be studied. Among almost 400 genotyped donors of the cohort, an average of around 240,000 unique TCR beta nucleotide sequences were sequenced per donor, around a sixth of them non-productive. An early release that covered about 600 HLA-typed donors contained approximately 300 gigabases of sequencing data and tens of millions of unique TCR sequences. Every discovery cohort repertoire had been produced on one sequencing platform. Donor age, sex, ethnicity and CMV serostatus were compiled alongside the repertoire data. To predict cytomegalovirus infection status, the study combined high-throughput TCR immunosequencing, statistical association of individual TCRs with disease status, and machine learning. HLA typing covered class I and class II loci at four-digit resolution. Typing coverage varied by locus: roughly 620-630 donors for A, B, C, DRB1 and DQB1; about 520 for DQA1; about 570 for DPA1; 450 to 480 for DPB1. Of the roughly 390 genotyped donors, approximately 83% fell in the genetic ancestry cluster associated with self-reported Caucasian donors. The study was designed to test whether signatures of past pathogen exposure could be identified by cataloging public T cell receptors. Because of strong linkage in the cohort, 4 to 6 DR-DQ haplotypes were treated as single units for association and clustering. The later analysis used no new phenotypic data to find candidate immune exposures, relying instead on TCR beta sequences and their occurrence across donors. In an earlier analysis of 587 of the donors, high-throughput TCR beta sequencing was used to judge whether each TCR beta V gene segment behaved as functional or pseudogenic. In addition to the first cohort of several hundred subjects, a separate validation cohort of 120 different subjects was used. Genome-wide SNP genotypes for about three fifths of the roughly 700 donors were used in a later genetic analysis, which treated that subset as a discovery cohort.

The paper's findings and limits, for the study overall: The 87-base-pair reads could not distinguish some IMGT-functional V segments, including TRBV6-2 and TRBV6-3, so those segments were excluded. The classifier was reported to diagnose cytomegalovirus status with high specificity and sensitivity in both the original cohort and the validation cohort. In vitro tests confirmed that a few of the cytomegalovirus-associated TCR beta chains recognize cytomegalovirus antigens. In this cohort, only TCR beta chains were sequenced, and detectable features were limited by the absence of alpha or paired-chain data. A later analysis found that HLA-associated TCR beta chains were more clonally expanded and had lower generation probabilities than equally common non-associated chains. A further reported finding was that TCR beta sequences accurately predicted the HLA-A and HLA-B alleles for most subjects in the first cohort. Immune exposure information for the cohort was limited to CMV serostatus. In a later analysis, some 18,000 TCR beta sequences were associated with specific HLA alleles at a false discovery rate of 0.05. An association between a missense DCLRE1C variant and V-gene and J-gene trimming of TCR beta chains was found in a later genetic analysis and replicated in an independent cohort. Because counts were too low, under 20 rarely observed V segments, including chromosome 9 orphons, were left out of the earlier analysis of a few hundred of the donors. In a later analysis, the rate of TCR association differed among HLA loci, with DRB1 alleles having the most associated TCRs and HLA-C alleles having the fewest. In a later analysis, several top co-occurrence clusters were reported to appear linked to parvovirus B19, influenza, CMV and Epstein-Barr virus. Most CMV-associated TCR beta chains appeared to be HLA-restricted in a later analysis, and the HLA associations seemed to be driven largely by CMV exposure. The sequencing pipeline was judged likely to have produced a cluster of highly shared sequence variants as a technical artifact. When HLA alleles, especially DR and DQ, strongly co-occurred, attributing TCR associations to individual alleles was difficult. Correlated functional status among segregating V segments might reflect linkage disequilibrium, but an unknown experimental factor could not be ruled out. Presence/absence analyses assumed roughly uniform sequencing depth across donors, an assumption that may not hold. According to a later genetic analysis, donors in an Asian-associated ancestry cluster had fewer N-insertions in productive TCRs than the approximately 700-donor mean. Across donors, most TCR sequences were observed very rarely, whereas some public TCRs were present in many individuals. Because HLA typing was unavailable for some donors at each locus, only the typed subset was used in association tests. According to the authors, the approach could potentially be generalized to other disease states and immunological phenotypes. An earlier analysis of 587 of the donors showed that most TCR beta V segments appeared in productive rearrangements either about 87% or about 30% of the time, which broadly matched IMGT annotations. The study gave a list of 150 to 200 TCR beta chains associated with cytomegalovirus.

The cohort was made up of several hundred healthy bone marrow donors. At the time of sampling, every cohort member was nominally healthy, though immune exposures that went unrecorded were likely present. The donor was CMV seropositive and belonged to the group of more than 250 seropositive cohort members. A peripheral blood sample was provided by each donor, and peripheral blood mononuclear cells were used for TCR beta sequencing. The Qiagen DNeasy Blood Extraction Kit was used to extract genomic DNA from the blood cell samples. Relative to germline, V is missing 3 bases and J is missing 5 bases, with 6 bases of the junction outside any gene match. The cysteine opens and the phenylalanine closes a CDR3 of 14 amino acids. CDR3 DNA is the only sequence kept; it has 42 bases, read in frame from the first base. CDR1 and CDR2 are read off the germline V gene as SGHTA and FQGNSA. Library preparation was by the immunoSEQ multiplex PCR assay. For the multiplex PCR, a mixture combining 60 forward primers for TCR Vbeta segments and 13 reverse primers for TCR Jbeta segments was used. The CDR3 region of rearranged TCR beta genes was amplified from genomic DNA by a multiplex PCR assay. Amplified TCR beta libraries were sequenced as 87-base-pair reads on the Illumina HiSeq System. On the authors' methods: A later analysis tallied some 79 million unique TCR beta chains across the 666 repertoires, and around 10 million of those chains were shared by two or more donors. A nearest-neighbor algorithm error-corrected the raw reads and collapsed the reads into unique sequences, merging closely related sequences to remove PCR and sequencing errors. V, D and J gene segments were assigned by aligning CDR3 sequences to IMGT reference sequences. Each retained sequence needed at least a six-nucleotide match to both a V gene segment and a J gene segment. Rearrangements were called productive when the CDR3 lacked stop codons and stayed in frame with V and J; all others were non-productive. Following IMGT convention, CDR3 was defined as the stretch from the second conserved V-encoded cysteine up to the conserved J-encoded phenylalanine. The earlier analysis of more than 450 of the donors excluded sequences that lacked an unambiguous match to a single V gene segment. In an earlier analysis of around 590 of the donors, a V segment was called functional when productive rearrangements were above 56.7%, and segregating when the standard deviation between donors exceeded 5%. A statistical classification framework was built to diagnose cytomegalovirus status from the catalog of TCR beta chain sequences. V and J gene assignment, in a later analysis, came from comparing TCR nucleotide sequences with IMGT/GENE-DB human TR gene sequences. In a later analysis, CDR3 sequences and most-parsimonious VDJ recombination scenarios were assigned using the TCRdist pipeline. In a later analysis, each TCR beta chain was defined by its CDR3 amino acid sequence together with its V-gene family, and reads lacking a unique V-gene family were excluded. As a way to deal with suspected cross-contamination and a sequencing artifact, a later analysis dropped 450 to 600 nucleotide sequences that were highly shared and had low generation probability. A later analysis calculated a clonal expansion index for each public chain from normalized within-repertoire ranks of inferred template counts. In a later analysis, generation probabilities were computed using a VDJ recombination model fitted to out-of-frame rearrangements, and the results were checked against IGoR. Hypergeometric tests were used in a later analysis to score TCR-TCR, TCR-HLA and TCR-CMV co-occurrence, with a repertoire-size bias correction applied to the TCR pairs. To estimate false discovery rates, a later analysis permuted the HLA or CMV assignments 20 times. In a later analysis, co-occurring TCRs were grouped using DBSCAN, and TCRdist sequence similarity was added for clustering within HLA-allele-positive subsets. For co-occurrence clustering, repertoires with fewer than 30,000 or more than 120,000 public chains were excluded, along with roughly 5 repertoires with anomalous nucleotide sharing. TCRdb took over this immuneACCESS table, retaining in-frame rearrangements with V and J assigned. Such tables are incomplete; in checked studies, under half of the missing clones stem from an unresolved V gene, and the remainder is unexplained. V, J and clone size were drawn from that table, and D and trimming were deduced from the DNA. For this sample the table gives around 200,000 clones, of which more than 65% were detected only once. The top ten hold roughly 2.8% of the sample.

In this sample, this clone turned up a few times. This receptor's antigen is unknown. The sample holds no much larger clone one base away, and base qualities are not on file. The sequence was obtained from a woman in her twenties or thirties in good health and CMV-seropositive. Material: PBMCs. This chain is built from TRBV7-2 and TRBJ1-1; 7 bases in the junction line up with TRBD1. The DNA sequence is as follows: TGTGCCAGCAGCTTTCCCGGGACAGAGACTGAAGCTTTCTTT. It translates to CASSFPGTETEAFF.